These 25 T cell receptor beta chains were all obtained from the same sample, sequenced in a study of spatial heterogeneity in lung cancer (dated by TCRdb to about 2019). In the paper's terms, the time point label means: sample taken at primary tumor resection. To prepare the library, 5' RACE was applied. This sample was sequenced with a NextSeq 500. The public reads were reanalyzed by TCRdb: fastp trimming at Q25, MiXCR alignment, in-frame beta chains only. Rows with a matching CDR3 protein are joined into one entry that keeps the most common DNA and genes. The sample profile shows over 2,500 distinct CDR3 sequences; 2.5% to 3% of them were found once. Less than 25% of the sample is taken by the ten largest. The starting material was normal lung tissue next to the tumor, obtained at surgery. All receptors derive from a male donor with early-stage non-small cell lung cancer.

Within the sample, this clonotype is medium-sized (0.01 to 0.1%). This chain connects TRBV10-3 to TRBJ2-2, with 7 bases aligning to TRBD1. From germline, CDR1 is ENHRY and CDR2 SYGVKD. The V and J ends lost 6 bases and 0 bases, in that order; junction bases with no gene match: 7. This CDR3 is 16 amino acids long. In DNA, the CDR3 is TGTGCCATCAGAACGGGACAGAACGCGAACACCGGGGAGCTGTTTTTT. Translating it yields CAIRTGQNANTGELFF.

This clonotype ranks as medium-sized (0.01 to 0.1%). V and J are TRBV7-9 and TRBJ2-3; TRBD1 might be the D (7 bases). V dropped 4 bases and J dropped 0 bases, with 14 bases sitting between them. Germline values: CDR1 SEHNR, CDR2 FQNEAQ (reference sequence). The CDR3 extends over 16 amino acids. The CDR3 bases are TGTGCCAGCAGCTCCCAGGGGGGAACTAGCACAGATACGCAGTATTTT. It codes for CASSSQGGTSTDTQYF.

Judged by abundance, this clonotype is large (0.1 to 1%). This rearrangement joins TRBV6-5 to TRBJ2-1; TRBD1 aligns across 9 bases. The germline V gene has CDR1 MNHEY and CDR2 SVGAGI. The CDR3 length is 14 residues. V lost 5 bases to trimming and J lost 7 bases; unmatched junction nucleotides: 6. CDR3 region: CASSQQGATNEQFF. DNA of the CDR3: TGTGCCAGCAGTCAACAGGGGGCAACGAATGAGCAGTTCTTC.

The gene calls are TRBV4-1 and TRBJ2-1; 10 nucleotides line up with TRBD2. The germline CDR1 and CDR2 sequences are MGHRA and YSYEKL. The CDR3 is made up of 16 amino acids. V was pared by 1 base and J by 3 bases, with 3 bases of the junction left unmatched. The chain's CDR3 is CASSQVTSGVYNEQFF. The CDR3 DNA is TGCGCCAGCAGCCAAGTCACTAGCGGGGTCTACAATGAGCAGTTCTTC.

By share of the sample, this clonotype is medium-sized (0.01 to 0.1%). A much more abundant neighbour one base away suggests this may be a read error. V is TRBV27 and J is TRBJ2-7; D is unresolved. This CDR3 is 15 amino acids long. The germline gives CDR1 MNHEY, CDR2 SMNVEV (reference sequence). The CDR3 loop is CASSFSGPSPTEHYF. The CDR3 DNA reads as TGTGCCAGCAGTTTTTCCGGACCCTCCCCGACCGAGCACTACTTC.

This clonotype has a count of ten or more. V usage is TRBV7-6 and J usage is TRBJ1-1; no firm D call. The germline CDR1 and CDR2 sequences are SGHVS and FNYEAQ. The CDR3 covers 14 residues. Between the trimmed V and J ends, which lost 5 bases and 2 bases, there was a span of 12 bases. This chain's CDR3 is CASSVSGRNTEAFF. CDR3 in DNA: TGTGCCAGCAGCGTTTCAGGAAGAAACACTGAAGCTTTCTTT.

By share of the sample, this clonotype is large (0.1 to 1%). At one end the junction does not follow the germline gene, possibly because of a read error. The J gene is TRBJ2-5, the V gene TRBV7-7, with 8 bases aligning to TRBD1. Germline V gene data show CDR1 as SSHAT and CDR2 as FNYEAQ (reference sequence). The CDR3 totals 13 residues. CDR3 sequence (DNA): TGTGCTAGCAGCTTGGACAGGGAAGAGACCCAGTACTTC. The encoded protein is CASSLDREETQYF.

Relative to its sample, this clonotype is medium-sized. The chain employs TRBV20-1 and TRBJ2-3; TRBD1 is a possible D gene (6 bases). Germline V gives CDR1 DFQATT, CDR2 SNEGSKA (reference sequence). The CDR3 totals 17 residues. The ends were cut back, 2 bases at V and 4 bases at J, with 22 bases in the middle. The CDR3 sequence is CSARSPGRTGKADTQYF. Here the CDR3 DNA reads TGCAGTGCTAGATCGCCGGGCCGAACAGGGAAAGCAGATACGCAGTATTTT.

This clonotype was observed at least ten times. The chain employs TRBV9 and TRBJ2-2, with D tentatively TRBD2 (6 bases). CDR1 and CDR2 (germline): SGDLS, YYNGEE. V dropped 0 bases and J dropped 5 bases, with 8 bases sitting between them. The CDR3 loop spans 14 amino acids. Here the CDR3 reads CASSVARETGELFF. CDR3 sequence (DNA): TGTGCCAGCAGCGTAGCCCGGGAGACCGGGGAGCTGTTTTTT.

The chain uses TRBV27 and TRBJ2-5, with D possibly being TRBD1 (6 bases). Trimming cost V 5 bases and J 1 base, with 14 bases left between them. CDR1 MNHEY and CDR2 SMNVEV come from the germline V gene (reference sequence). The CDR3 totals 15 residues. The CDR3 sequence: CASSTLRQAQETQYF. The CDR3 nucleotides read TGTGCCAGCAGTACCCTCCGACAGGCCCAAGAGACCCAGTACTTC.

This clonotype ranks as medium-sized. J is TRBJ1-5 and V is TRBV6-1; D remains unclear. Per the germline V gene, CDR1 is MNHNS and CDR2 is SASEGT. CDR3 length: 13 residues. V gave up 7 bases and J gave up 4 bases, with 11 bases separating them. Here the CDR3 DNA reads TGTGCCAGCACGGAGCAAGTGAATCAGCCCCAGCATTTT. This encodes CASTEQVNQPQHF.

Relative to its sample, this clonotype is medium-sized. The chain links TRBV28 to TRBJ2-1; possibly TRBD2 for D (6 bases). V dropped 3 bases and J dropped 5 bases, with 11 bases sitting between them. The germline V gene encodes CDR1 MDHEN and CDR2 SYDVKM. The CDR3 sequence is 14 residues long. In nucleotides, the CDR3 is TGTGCCAGCAGTTTGAGACTAGAGGACAATGAGCAGTTCTTC. Translating it yields CASSLRLEDNEQFF.

This chain uses TRBV5-1 with TRBJ2-3; 10 bases agree with TRBD2. V trimming: 3 bases; J trimming: 4 bases; junction bases outside the gene matches: 2. This CDR3 is built from 14 residues. The germline gives CDR1 SGHRS, CDR2 YFSETQ. The CDR3 reads CASSSSGSADTQYF. The CDR3, as DNA: TGCGCCAGCAGCTCTAGCGGGAGCGCAGATACGCAGTATTTT.

This clonotype is deemed medium-sized (0.01 to 0.1%). The chain recombines TRBV20-1 with TRBJ2-3, with TRBD1 as a possible D gene (6 bases). Trimming pared 6 bases from V and 1 base from J, leaving 14 bases between. Germline V gene data show CDR1 as DFQATT and CDR2 as SNEGSKA (reference sequence). The CDR3 totals 14 residues. In DNA, the CDR3 is TGCAGTGCGATGGACAGCCTTGGCACAGATACGCAGTATTTT. Translation gives CSAMDSLGTDTQYF.

This clonotype was seen repeatedly, ten times or more. The chain recombines TRBV6-5 with TRBJ2-2; D gene ambiguous. The V end lost 3 bases, the J end lost 2 bases, and 10 bases lay between the germline ends. The germline CDR1 and CDR2 sequences are MNHEY and SVGAGI. There are 15 residues in the CDR3. This CDR3 is CASSYSNINTGELFF. The CDR3 nucleotides read TGTGCCAGCAGTTATTCGAATATCAACACCGGGGAGCTGTTTTTT.

This clonotype is deemed medium-sized. The chain combines TRBV6-1 with TRBJ1-5; D gene uncertain. CDR1 and CDR2 (germline): MNHNS, SASEGT. This CDR3 has 13 amino acids. The V end was cut by 11 bases, the J end by 4 bases, with 15 bases between. CDR3 DNA sequence: TGTGCCGCAGGTGGGCAGGTTAATCAGCCCCAGCATTTT. The encoded protein is CAAGGQVNQPQHF.

Within the sample, this clonotype is medium-sized. This rearrangement joins TRBV19 to TRBJ2-6, with TRBD1 matching 8 bases. CDR1 LNHDA and CDR2 SQIVND come from the germline V gene (reference sequence). J lost 7 bases, V lost 7 bases, and 24 bases had no gene match. The length of the CDR3 is 20 residues. CDR3 residues: CASTPSPTGGLGPLANVLTF. In DNA, the CDR3 is TGTGCCAGTACTCCAAGCCCCACAGGGGGTCTCGGGCCACTTGCCAACGTCCTGACTTTC.

This clonotype ranks as medium-sized. The chain combines TRBV5-1 with TRBJ2-2; 10 nucleotides line up with TRBD2. With 4 bases clipped from V and 5 bases from J, the junction kept 8 bases outside the gene matches. Germline loops: CDR1 SGHRS, CDR2 YFSETQ. This CDR3 is built from 16 residues. The CDR3 here is CASSVRTSGDTGELFF. DNA of the CDR3: TGCGCCAGCAGCGTACGGACTAGCGGCGATACCGGGGAGCTGTTTTTT.

This clonotype occurred many times. The V and J genes are TRBV20-1 and TRBJ1-2; no definite D call. Germline assignment: CDR1 DFQATT and CDR2 SNEGSKA (reference sequence). The CDR3 has 13 amino acids. V was shortened by 3 bases and J by 5 bases, with 13 bases between the two germline ends. CDR3 protein: CSARLVGIYGYTF. The CDR3 DNA sequence: TGCAGTGCTAGGCTTGTGGGGATTTATGGCTACACCTTC.

This clonotype is labeled as medium-sized (0.01 to 0.1%). The V call is TRBV5-1, the J call TRBJ1-1; D is unclear. The germline gives CDR1 SGHRS, CDR2 YFSETQ. V was cut by 0 bases and J by 1 base, with 7 bases left in between. The CDR3 loop spans 14 amino acids. CDR3 bases: TGCGCCAGCAGCTTGGGGCAGACGAACACTGAAGCTTTCTTT. Amino acid sequence: CASSLGQTNTEAFF.

By share of the sample, this clonotype is medium-sized. The chain employs TRBV19 and TRBJ1-1; 8 nucleotides agree with TRBD1. This CDR3 region has 13 residues. CDR1 and CDR2 (germline): LNHDA, SQIVND (reference sequence). The J segment lost 1 base and the V segment lost 9 bases, leaving 4 bases of the junction unmatched. Here the CDR3 reads CASGDRPNTEAFF. CDR3 bases: TGTGCCAGCGGGGACAGGCCGAACACTGAAGCTTTCTTT.

This clonotype counts as medium-sized (0.01 to 0.1%). The chain employs TRBV5-4 and TRBJ1-2, with no clear D. Germline CDR1 and CDR2: SGHNT and YYREEE (reference sequence). The CDR3 runs 14 residues. V lost 0 bases and J 6 bases, leaving 12 bases between the germline ends. The CDR3: CASSLVYGTDGYTF. CDR3 DNA: TGTGCCAGCAGCTTGGTGTATGGAACGGATGGCTACACCTTC.

This clonotype qualifies as medium-sized. The chain employs TRBV7-9 and TRBJ2-7; 12 bases are a match to TRBD2. This CDR3 is 17 amino acids long. Germline-derived CDR1 and CDR2 are SEHNR and FQNEAQ (reference sequence). V was pared by 5 bases and J by 5 bases, with 13 bases of the junction left unmatched. The CDR3 here is CASSPQTSGSGAHEQYF. CDR3 DNA sequence: TGTGCCAGCAGCCCTCAGACTAGCGGGAGTGGGGCCCACGAGCAGTACTTC.

This clonotype was counted ten times or more. The chain has TRBV30 and TRBJ1-1, with D possibly matching TRBD1 (6 bases). The germline gives CDR1 GTSNPN, CDR2 SVGIG (reference sequence). The CDR3 has 12 residues. The germline V and J ends were trimmed by 4 bases and 11 bases, with 17 bases remaining between them. The CDR3 spells CAWKQGTGPAFF. In DNA, the CDR3 is TGTGCCTGGAAACAGGGAACCGGGCCGGCTTTCTTT.

In this sample, this clonotype turned up many times. The chain employs TRBV9 and TRBJ2-3; the match to TRBD2 covers 8 bases. CDR3 length: 17 residues. Germline assignment: CDR1 SGDLS and CDR2 YYNGEE. Unmatched junction bases numbered 12, after V lost 3 bases and J lost 3 bases. The CDR3 region is CASSGGLALGETDTQYF. CDR3 nucleotide sequence: TGTGCCAGCAGCGGCGGACTAGCTTTGGGTGAAACAGATACGCAGTATTTT. The variable domain in full, completed from reference TRBV9 and TRBJ2-3, reads DSGVTQTPKHLITATGQRVTLRCSPRSGDLSVYWYQQSLDQGLQFLIQYYNGEERAKGNILERFSAQQFPDLHSELNLSSLELGDSALYFCASSGGLALGETDTQYFGPGTRLTVL.